This T cell receptor (beta chain) was found in a study of CD8+ T cells in alopecia areata. Following RNA extraction, reverse transcription yielded cDNA that acted as the sequencing template. Using immunoSEQ multiplex PCR, the repertoire was profiled, and TCRdb retains in-frame clones only, with some absent. The sample carries approximately 180,000 clones, 50% to 65% recorded once. The germline V and J ends were trimmed by 3 bases and 4 bases, with 7 bases remaining between them. Germline CDR1 MNHEY, CDR2 SMNVEV (reference sequence). CDR3 length: 13 residues. Treatment noted: oral pan-JAK inhibitor, 5-10 mg twice daily.

Sequencing used CD8+ T cells sorted from blood, obtained at week 24, from a patient treated with tofacitinib. The chain recombines TRBV27 with TRBJ1-5; unclear D gene. This clonotype was sampled from a human donor with alopecia areata. The CDR3 reads CASSFDGNQPQHF. CDR3 sequence (DNA): TGTGCCAGCAGTTTTGATGGAAATCAGCCCCAGCATTTT.